The clone carrying this T cell receptor beta chain is a singleton in its sample. Its specificity is unknown. This sample was included in a study of T-cell reconstitution after alpha-beta-depleted transplantation in children. General study points: Surviving thymic progenitors and recipient T cells were the source of high TCRbeta diversity at day 60 in some patients.

The CDR3 is made up of 14 amino acids. Germline CDR1 is PRHDT and CDR2 is FYEKMQ (reference sequence). Trimming removed 1 base at V and 4 bases at J, with 7 bases between. It was with unique molecular identifiers that the TCRbeta library was prepared. TCRdb re-called the PCR reads through MiXCR, storing one row per CDR3 protein. The data contain around 440,000 distinct CDR3 sequences, around 15% of them singletons. This receptor was taken from a boy in the first two years of life who had a stem cell transplant for Wiskott-Aldrich syndrome, so the T cells may come from the graft donor. This sequence joins TRBV13 and TRBJ2-2; tentatively, D is TRBD1 (5 bases). The sequences come from PBMCs, mostly from graft donor cells, collected 360 days after TCRalphabeta/CD19-depleted stem cell transplant. In DNA, the CDR3 is TGTGCCAGCAGCTTAGAAGGGGTCACCGGGGAGCTGTTTTTT. Translation: CASSLEGVTGELFF. The whole variable domain, filled in from reference TRBV13 and TRBJ2-2, reads AAGVIQSPRHLIKEKRETATLKCYPIPRHDTVYWYQQGPGQDPQFLISFYEKMQSDKGSIPDRFSAQQFSDYHSELNMSSLELGDSALYFCASSLEGVTGELFFGEGSRLTVL.